Following are 10 T cell receptor beta chains from one sample sequenced in a study of T cells after yellow fever vaccination. TCRdb redid the calling of the 5' RACE reads with MiXCR, one entry per CDR3 protein. The table includes 60,000 to 95,000 distinct CDR3 sequences, approximately 7.3% detected once. The sequencing used CD8+ T cells sorted from PBMCs, collected 10 to 11 days after the first yellow fever vaccination. The receptors were sampled from a man aged 18-30 years who received the YFV17D yellow fever vaccine.

This clonotype was detected many times. The chain uses TRBV7-9 and TRBJ2-3, with D perhaps TRBD2 (5 bases). The CDR3 is 16 residues long. V lost 6 bases and J 2 bases, leaving 18 bases between the germline ends. CDR1 and CDR2 (germline): SEHNR, FQNEAQ (reference sequence). CDR3: CASRPPDGADTDTQYF. In nucleotides, the CDR3 is TGTGCCAGCAGACCTCCTGATGGAGCGGACACAGATACGCAGTATTTT. Full variable domain (rest looked up from reference TRBV7-9 and TRBJ2-3): DTGVSQNPRHKITKRGQNVTFRCDPISEHNRLYWYRQTLGQGPEFLTYFQNEAQLEKSRLLSDRFSAERPKGSFSTLEIQRTEQGDSAMYLCASRPPDGADTDTQYFGPGTRLTVL.

This clonotype was observed a handful of times. The gene calls are TRBV6-5 and TRBJ1-2, with D possibly matching TRBD1 (5 bases). CDR1 is MNHEY, CDR2 SVGAGI, per germline. Trimming removed 2 bases from V and 7 bases from J, with 17 bases in between. CDR3 length equals 15 residues. CDR3 nucleotides: TGTGCCAGCAGTTACACGACACAAACGCAGGGTGGCTACACCTTC. Translating gives CASSYTTQTQGGYTF.

This clonotype was recorded a few times. This chain connects TRBV11-3 to TRBJ2-3; TRBD1 matches at 7 bases. The CDR3 contains 15 residues. Losses at the gene ends were 0 bases for V and 2 bases for J; bases not matched to a gene: 2. CDR1 is SGHNT, CDR2 YENEEA, per germline. CDR3 protein: CASSLDGTDTDTQYF. The CDR3 DNA is TGTGCCAGCAGCTTAGATGGGACAGACACAGATACGCAGTATTTT.

At least ten counts were recorded for this clonotype. The chain recombines TRBV7-2 with TRBJ2-2; 8 positions agree with TRBD2. This CDR3 comprises 15 residues. Per the germline V gene, CDR1 is SGHTA and CDR2 is FQGNSA. Unmatched junction bases numbered 5, after V lost 4 bases and J lost 4 bases. The CDR3 DNA reads TGTGCCAGCAGCTCCTTAGCGGGGATCACCGGGGAGCTGTTTTTT. Amino acid sequence: CASSSLAGITGELFF.

The CDR3 sequence: CASSSQAGGNEQFF. As DNA, the CDR3 is TGTGCCAGCAGTTCGCAAGCAGGGGGCAATGAGCAGTTCTTC. This rearrangement joins TRBV2 to TRBJ2-1, with TRBD1 identical over 7 bases. CDR1 is SNHLY and CDR2 is FYNNEI in the germline V gene. The CDR3 spans 14 residues. V shed 5 bases and J 6 bases; nucleotides not matched to a gene: 7.

Ten or more counts support this clonotype. The CDR3 loop reads CASSPGGSYEQYF. The CDR3 coding sequence is TGTGCCAGCAGCCCAGGGGGCTCCTACGAGCAGTACTTC. This rearrangement joins TRBV7-3 to TRBJ2-7, with 7 bases fitting TRBD1. The V segment lost 5 bases and the J segment 0 bases; nucleotides outside the gene matches: 1. Germline-derived CDR1 and CDR2 are SGHTA and FQGTGA. The CDR3 has 13 amino acids.

The chain combines TRBV20-1 with TRBJ2-7; 8 bases map to TRBD1. The CDR3 is 14 amino acids. The ends lost 5 bases at V and 3 bases at J; junction bases unmatched: 9. Germline V CDR1 and CDR2: DFQATT, SNEGSKA (reference sequence). The CDR3 DNA sequence: TGCAGTGCTCTCTCCCTGGACAGGGTCTACGAGCAGTACTTC. Translating gives CSALSLDRVYEQYF.

V is TRBV27 and J is TRBJ2-2, with D unclear. The length of the CDR3 is 15 residues. V was clipped by 10 bases and J by 0 bases, with 15 bases between them. CDR1 and CDR2 (germline): MNHEY, SMNVEV (reference sequence). CDR3 sequence: CATSEGPSNTGELFF. The CDR3, as DNA: TGTGCCACCTCAGAAGGGCCCTCGAACACCGGGGAGCTGTTTTTT.

This clonotype was counted at least ten times. V gene TRBV12-3 or TRBV12-4 combines with J gene TRBJ1-6; D is possibly TRBD1 (5 bases). The CDR3 loop spans 16 amino acids. V dropped 6 bases and J dropped 7 bases, with 19 bases sitting between them. The CDR3 sequence: CASSLGPGLINSPLHF. The CDR3 DNA follows: TGTGCCAGCAGCCTAGGTCCGGGACTCATAAATTCACCCCTCCACTTT.

This clonotype was observed at least ten times. This chain links TRBV20-1 with TRBJ2-5; D perhaps matches TRBD2 (5 bases). Trimming shortened V by 5 bases and J by 5 bases, and 12 bases separated the two germline ends. The CDR3 has 12 amino acids. Per the germline V gene, CDR1 is DFQATT and CDR2 is SNEGSKA (reference sequence). The CDR3 loop is CSAGREDETQYF. The CDR3 coding sequence is TGCAGTGCTGGACGGGAAGACGAGACCCAGTACTTC.